This T cell receptor beta chain was sequenced during a study of blood T cells in healthy people across ages. The CDR3 covers 11 residues. V shed 7 bases and J 4 bases; nucleotides not matched to a gene: 1. The germline gives CDR1 SQVTM, CDR2 ANQGSEA. A second PCR of roughly 7 to 11 cycles used a sample-barcoded 5' primer and a J-beta primer mix. TCRdb reprocessed the 5' RACE reads via MiXCR and lists one record per CDR3 protein. The data hold around 1.5 million distinct CDR3 sequences, with roughly 32% observed a single time. This TCR was recovered from a woman aged 25 to 39 in good health. Source material: blood. The chain combines TRBV29-1 with TRBJ2-1; 7 nucleotides line up with TRBD2. The CDR3, as DNA: TGCAGCGGGGGGGGTTACAATGAGCAGTTCTTC. The encoded protein is CSGGGYNEQFF.